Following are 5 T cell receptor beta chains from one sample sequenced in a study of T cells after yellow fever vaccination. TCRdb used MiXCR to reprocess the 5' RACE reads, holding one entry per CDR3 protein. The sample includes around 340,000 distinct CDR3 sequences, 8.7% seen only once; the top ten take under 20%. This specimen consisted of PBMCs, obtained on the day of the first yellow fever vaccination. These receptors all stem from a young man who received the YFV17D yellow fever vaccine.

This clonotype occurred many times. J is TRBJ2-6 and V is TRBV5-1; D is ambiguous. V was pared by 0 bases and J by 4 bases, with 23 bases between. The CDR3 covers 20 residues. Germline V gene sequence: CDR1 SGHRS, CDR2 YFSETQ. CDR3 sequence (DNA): TGCGCCAGCAGCTTGGACGGCCCGCACAGTGGCTCTTACGGGGCCAACGTCCTGACTTTC. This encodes CASSLDGPHSGSYGANVLTF.

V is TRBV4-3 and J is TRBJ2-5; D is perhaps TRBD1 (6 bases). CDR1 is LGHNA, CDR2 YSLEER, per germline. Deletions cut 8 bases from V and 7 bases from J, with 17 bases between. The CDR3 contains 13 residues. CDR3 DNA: TGCGCCAGCGGTGAACGGGACATTGGGACCCAGTACTTC. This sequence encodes CASGERDIGTQYF.

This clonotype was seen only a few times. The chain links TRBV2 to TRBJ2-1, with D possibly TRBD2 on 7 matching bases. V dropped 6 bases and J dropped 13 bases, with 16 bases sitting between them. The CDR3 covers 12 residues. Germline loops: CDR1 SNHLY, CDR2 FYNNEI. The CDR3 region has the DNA TGTGCCAGCAGCCGTGGGGAGGGGGACCAGTTCTTC. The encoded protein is CASSRGEGDQFF.

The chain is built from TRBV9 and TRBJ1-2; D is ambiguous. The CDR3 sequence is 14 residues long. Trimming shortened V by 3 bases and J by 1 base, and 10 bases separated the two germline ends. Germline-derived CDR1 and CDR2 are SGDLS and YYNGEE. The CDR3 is CASSAPGVNYGYTF. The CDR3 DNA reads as TGTGCCAGCAGCGCCCCCGGGGTTAACTATGGCTACACCTTC. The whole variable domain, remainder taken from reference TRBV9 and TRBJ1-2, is DSGVTQTPKHLITATGQRVTLRCSPRSGDLSVYWYQQSLDQGLQFLIQYYNGEERAKGNILERFSAQQFPDLHSELNLSSLELGDSALYFCASSAPGVNYGYTFGSGTRLTVV.

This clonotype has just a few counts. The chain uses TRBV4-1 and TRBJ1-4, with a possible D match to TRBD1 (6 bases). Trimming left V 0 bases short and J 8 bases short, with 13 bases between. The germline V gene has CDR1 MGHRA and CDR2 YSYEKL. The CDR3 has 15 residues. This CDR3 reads CASSQESRGGEKLFF. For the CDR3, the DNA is TGCGCCAGCAGCCAAGAAAGCAGGGGTGGAGAAAAACTGTTTTTT.